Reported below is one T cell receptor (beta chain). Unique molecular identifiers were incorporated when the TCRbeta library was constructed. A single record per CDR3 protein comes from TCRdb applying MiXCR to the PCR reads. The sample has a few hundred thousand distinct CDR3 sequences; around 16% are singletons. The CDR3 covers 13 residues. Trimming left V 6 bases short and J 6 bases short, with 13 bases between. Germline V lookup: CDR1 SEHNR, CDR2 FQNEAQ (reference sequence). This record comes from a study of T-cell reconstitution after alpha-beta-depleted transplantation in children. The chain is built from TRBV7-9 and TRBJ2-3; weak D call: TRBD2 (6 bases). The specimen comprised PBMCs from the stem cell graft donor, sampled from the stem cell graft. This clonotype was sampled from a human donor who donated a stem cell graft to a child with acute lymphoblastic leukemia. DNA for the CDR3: TGTGCCAGCAGGGAGGGCCTGGAGGATACGCAGTATTTT. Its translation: CASREGLEDTQYF.